The 9 T cell receptor beta chains given below trace back to one sample, sequenced in a study of blood T cell repertoires in COVID-19. The table came from immunoSEQ multiplex PCR; TCRdb's copy has only in-frame clones and leaves some out. Of 650,000 to 800,000 clones listed, 90% are singletons. Sequenced input: peripheral blood. All receptors derive from a woman between 18 and 29 years old with acute or convalescent COVID-19.

The V and J genes are TRBV7-2 and TRBJ2-7; 7 bases agree with TRBD2. The length of the CDR3 is 15 residues. Losses at the gene ends were 5 bases for V and 4 bases for J; bases not matched to a gene: 11. Germline CDR1 and CDR2: SGHTA and FQGNSA. CDR3 DNA sequence: TGTGCCAGCAGCCTCGATGGGGGGGGATCTTACGAGCAGTACTTC. Encoded protein: CASSLDGGGSYEQYF.

This chain joins TRBV11-2 and TRBJ2-6; D not certain. The V gene's germline CDR1 is SGHAT and CDR2 FQNNGV. The CDR3 sequence is 16 residues long. V was pared by 5 bases and J by 0 bases, with 11 bases between. The CDR3 coding sequence is TGTGCCAGCAGCCCCAGTCGCGGCTCTGGGGCCAACGTCCTGACTTTC. Its translation: CASSPSRGSGANVLTF.

The rearrangement uses TRBV5-1 and TRBJ2-3; weak D call: TRBD1 (6 bases). Per the germline V gene, CDR1 is SGHRS and CDR2 is YFSETQ. The CDR3 runs 14 residues. Trimming left V 5 bases short and J 4 bases short, with 14 bases between. The CDR3 loop reads CASSVGAFSDTQYF. DNA of the CDR3: TGCGCCAGCAGTGTGGGGGCTTTTTCAGATACGCAGTATTTT.

The rearrangement joins TRBV2 to TRBJ1-2, with D possibly being TRBD1 (5 bases). Germline loops: CDR1 SNHLY, CDR2 FYNNEI. There are 16 residues in the CDR3. The V and J ends lost 2 bases and 2 bases respectively, with 15 bases between them. The CDR3 DNA reads as TGTGCCAGCAGTGAACCGTTAAGGGGCGCGAACTATGGCTACACCTTC. It encodes CASSEPLRGANYGYTF.

V is TRBV4-2 and J is TRBJ1-3, with D possibly being TRBD1 (5 bases). V was cut by 1 base and J by 8 bases, with 18 bases left in between. CDR1 and CDR2 from the germline V gene are LGHNA and YNFKEQ. The CDR3 spans 16 residues. The CDR3 here is CASSQVLGLVGDTIYF. For the CDR3, the DNA is TGTGCCAGCAGCCAAGTTTTGGGACTTGTGGGTGACACCATATATTTT.

The chain links TRBV2 to TRBJ2-7, with D perhaps matching TRBD2 (7 bases). The CDR3 length is 15 residues. Germline values: CDR1 SNHLY, CDR2 FYNNEI. V dropped 7 bases and J dropped 4 bases, with 20 bases sitting between them. The CDR3 DNA sequence: TGTGCCAGCACCTCCATTCGGGGAGGGGGGTACGAGCAGTACTTC. Its translation is CASTSIRGGGYEQYF.

The genes are TRBV28 and TRBJ2-3; D perhaps matches TRBD2 (5 bases). The CDR3 totals 13 residues. The germline CDR1 and CDR2 sequences are MDHEN and SYDVKM. The V end lost 3 bases, the J end lost 4 bases, and 8 bases lay between the germline ends. The CDR3 DNA reads TGTGCCAGCAGTTTGAGGACTGCAGATACGCAGTATTTT. Translation: CASSLRTADTQYF.

The chain is built from TRBV6-2 or TRBV6-3 and TRBJ2-3; 7 positions agree with TRBD2. V gave up 4 bases and J gave up 5 bases; unmatched junction bases: 6. This CDR3 contains 14 residues. Germline V lookup: CDR1 MNHEY, CDR2 SVGEGT. This CDR3 reads CASSLGWGGDTQYF. CDR3 coding DNA: TGTGCCAGCAGTTTGGGGTGGGGGGGAGATACGCAGTATTTT.

The chain has TRBV18 and TRBJ1-2; perhaps TRBD1 as D (6 bases). Germline V CDR1 and CDR2: KGHSH, LQKENI. This CDR3 is built from 18 residues. V lost 3 bases and J 0 bases, leaving 20 bases between the germline ends. In DNA form, the CDR3 reads TGTGCCAGCTCACCGAACTTAGGACAGCCTGGATCTAACTATGGCTACACCTTC. As protein: CASSPNLGQPGSNYGYTF. Supplemented by reference TRBV18 and TRBJ1-2, the full variable domain reads NAGVMQNPRHLVRRRGQEARLRCSPMKGHSHVYWYRQLPEEGLKFMVYLQKENIIDESGMPKERFSAEFPKEGPSILRIQQVVRGDSAAYFCASSPNLGQPGSNYGYTFGSGTRLTVV.